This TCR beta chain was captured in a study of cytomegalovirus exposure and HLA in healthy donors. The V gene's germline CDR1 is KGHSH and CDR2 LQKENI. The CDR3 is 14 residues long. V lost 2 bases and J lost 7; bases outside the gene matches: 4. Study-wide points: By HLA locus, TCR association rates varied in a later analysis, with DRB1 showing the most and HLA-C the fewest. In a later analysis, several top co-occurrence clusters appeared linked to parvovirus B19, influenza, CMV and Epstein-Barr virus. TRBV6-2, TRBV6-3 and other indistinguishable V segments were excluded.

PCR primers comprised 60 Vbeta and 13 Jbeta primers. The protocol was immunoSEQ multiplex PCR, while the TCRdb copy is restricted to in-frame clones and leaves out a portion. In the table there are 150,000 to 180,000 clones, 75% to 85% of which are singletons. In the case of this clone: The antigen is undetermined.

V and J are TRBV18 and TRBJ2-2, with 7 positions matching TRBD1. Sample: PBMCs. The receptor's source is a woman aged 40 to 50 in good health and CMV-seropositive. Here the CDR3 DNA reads TGTGCCAGCTCACCAACAGGGGAGAGCGGGGAGCTGTTTTTT. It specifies CASSPTGESGELFF.